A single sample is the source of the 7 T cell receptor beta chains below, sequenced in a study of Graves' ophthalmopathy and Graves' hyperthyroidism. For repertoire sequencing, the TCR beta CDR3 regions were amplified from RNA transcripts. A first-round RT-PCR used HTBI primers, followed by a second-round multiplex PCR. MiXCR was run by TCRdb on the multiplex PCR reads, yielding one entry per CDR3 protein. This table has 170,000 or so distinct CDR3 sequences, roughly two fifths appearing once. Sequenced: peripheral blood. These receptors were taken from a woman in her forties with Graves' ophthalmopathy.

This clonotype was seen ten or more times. CDR3 region: CATSRGPGPGQPQHF. The CDR3 nucleotides read TGTGCCACCAGCAGAGGGCCAGGTCCCGGTCAGCCCCAGCATTTT. The genes are TRBV15 and TRBJ1-5, with no clear D. The V and J ends lost 1 base and 6 bases respectively, with 13 bases between them. In germline, CDR1 is LNHNV, CDR2 YYDKDF (reference sequence). The CDR3 sequence is 15 residues long.

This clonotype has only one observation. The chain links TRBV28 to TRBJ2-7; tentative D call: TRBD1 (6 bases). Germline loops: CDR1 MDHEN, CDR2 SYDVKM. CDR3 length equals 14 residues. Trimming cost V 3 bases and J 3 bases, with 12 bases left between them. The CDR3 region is CASSLDSGLYEQYF. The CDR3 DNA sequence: TGTGCCAGCAGTTTGGACAGCGGACTCTACGAGCAGTACTTC.

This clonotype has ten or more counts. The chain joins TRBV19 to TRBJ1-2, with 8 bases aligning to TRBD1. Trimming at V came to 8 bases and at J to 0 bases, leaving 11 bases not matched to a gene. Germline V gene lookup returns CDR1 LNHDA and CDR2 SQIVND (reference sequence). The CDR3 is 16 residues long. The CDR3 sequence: CASHPGPGQANYGYTF. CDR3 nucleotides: TGTGCCAGTCACCCCGGACCGGGACAGGCTAACTATGGCTACACCTTC.

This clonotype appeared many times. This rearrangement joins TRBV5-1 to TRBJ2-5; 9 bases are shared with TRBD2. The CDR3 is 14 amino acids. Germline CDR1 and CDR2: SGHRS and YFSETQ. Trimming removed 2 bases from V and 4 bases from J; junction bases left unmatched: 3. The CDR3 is CASSFSGSRETQYF. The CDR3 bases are TGCGCCAGCAGCTTTAGCGGGAGTAGAGAGACCCAGTACTTC. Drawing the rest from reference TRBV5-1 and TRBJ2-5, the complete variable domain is KAGVTQTPRYLIKTRGQQVTLSCSPISGHRSVSWYQQTPGQGLQFLFEYFSETQRNKGNFPGRFSGRQFSNSRSEMNVSTLELGDSALYLCASSFSGSRETQYFGPGTRLLVL.

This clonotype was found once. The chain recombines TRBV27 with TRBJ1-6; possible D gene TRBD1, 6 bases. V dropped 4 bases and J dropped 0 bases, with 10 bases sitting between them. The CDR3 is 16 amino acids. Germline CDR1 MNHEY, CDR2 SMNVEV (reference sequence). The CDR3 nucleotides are TGTGCCAGCAGTTCCTCGGACAGCTCCTATAATTCACCCCTCCACTTT. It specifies CASSSSDSSYNSPLHF.

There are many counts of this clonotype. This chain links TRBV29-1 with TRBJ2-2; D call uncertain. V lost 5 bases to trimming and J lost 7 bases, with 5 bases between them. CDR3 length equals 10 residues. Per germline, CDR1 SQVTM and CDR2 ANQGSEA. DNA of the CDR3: TGCAGCGTTCTTTACGGGGAGCTGTTTTTT. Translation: CSVLYGELFF.

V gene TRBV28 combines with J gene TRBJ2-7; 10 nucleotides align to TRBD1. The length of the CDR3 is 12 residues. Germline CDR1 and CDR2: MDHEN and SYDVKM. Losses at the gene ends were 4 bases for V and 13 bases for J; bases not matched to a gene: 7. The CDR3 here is CASSYPGTGVYF. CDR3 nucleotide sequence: TGTGCCAGCAGTTACCCCGGGACAGGGGTATACTTC.